This T cell receptor beta chain was documented in a study of T-cell memory formation after mild COVID-19. Study outcomes and limitations: Second-wave clones with a day 37 peak had unconfirmed SARS-CoV-2 specificity. Some responding clones appeared in pre-infection memory, suggesting cross-reactive memory joined.

Trimming cost V 1 base and J 5 bases; bases outside gene matches: 8. Germline CDR1 is MNHEY and CDR2 is SVGAGI. The CDR3 loop spans 17 amino acids. Sample barcodes and UMIs were carried by the TCR alpha and TCR beta cDNA libraries that 5'RACE generated with constant-segment primers. Via MiXCR, TCRdb re-called the 5' RACE reads, giving one row per CDR3 protein. The sample yields 35,000 to 50,000 distinct CDR3 sequences, roughly 6.1% seen once. At least ten counts were recorded for this clonotype. Its antigen remains unidentified. Sequenced material: PBMCs or a T cell subset sorted from them (not recorded which). The TCR originated in an adult who had mild COVID-19 (a few samples of this study predate the infection). Cell type and time point are not known. The chain recombines TRBV6-5 with TRBJ2-5, with 12 bases matching TRBD2. CDR3 residues: CASSYFRLAGVGETQYF. In DNA, the CDR3 is TGTGCCAGCAGTTACTTTCGACTAGCGGGAGTGGGTGAGACCCAGTACTTC.